These T cell receptor beta chains were read from a single sample in a study of blood T cell repertoires in COVID-19. Using immunoSEQ multiplex PCR, the repertoire was profiled, and TCRdb retains in-frame clones only, with some absent. The sample lists over 150,000 clones, around nine tenths occurring once. Sequenced sample: peripheral blood. The receptors come from a woman aged 70-85 years with COVID-19, enrolled during active disease. Both conserved end residues are part of each CDR3. The D gene is left open where the match is weak. Expanded clones get a size class; other rows say once, few or many, or leave the size out.

clone size	J gene	V gene	D gene	CDR3 length	CDR3 DNA	CDR3 protein
.	TRBJ2-7	TRBV6-6	TRBD2	16	TGTGCCAGCAGTTATATGACGACTAGCGGGAGTAACGAGCAGTACTTC	CASSYMTTSGSNEQYF
.	TRBJ2-3	TRBV2	TRBD2	14	TGTGCCACCCCGACTAGCGGGGTCACAGATACGCAGTATTTT	CATPTSGVTDTQYF
.	TRBJ1-2	TRBV11-3	TRBD1	13	TGTGCCAGCAGCTTCGGACAGGGTAATGGCTACACCTTC	CASSFGQGNGYTF
.	TRBJ2-3	TRBV19	TRBD2	16	TGTGCCAGTAGCGGAAAAAGCGGGGCTAGCACAGATACGCAGTATTTT	CASSGKSGASTDTQYF
.	TRBJ1-5	TRBV27	.	15	TGTGCCAGCACCCCCCAACAGGGAAACAATCAGCCCCAGCATTTT	CASTPQQGNNQPQHF
.	TRBJ2-3	TRBV27	.	15	TGTGCCAGCAGTTCCACCGGGAGAAACACAGATACGCAGTATTTT	CASSSTGRNTDTQYF
.	TRBJ1-1	TRBV30	.	11	TGTGCCTGGAGCCGGAGTACTGAAGCTTTCTTT	CAWSRSTEAFF
.	TRBJ2-7	TRBV10-3	TRBD1	13	TGTGCCATCAGTGTAGGGACAGCTTACGAGCAGTACTTC	CAISVGTAYEQYF
.	TRBJ1-5	TRBV28	.	15	TGTGCCAGCAGTTTATCTCGACAGCGCGGTCAGCCCCAGCATTTT	CASSLSRQRGQPQHF
.	TRBJ2-7	TRBV7-2	.	14	TGTGCCAGCAGCTCCACTCAGGGTCCCTACGAGCAGTACTTC	CASSSTQGPYEQYF
.	TRBJ1-4	TRBV7-9	.	17	TGTGCCAGCACCTTAGGGGCAGCGGCCGCAACTAATGAAAAACTGTTTTTT	CASTLGAAAATNEKLFF
.	TRBJ2-7	TRBV5-1	.	12	TGCGCCAGCAGCTCTTCCTCCTACGAGCAGTACTTC	CASSSSSYEQYF
.	TRBJ1-2	TRBV6-5	.	12	TGTGCCAGCAGTTTACTGGGGGCAAGCTACACCTTC	CASSLLGASYTF
.	TRBJ2-7	TRBV5-1	TRBD2	15	TGCGCCAGCAGCTTGCGTAGCGGGGTTGGGTACGAGCAGTACTTC	CASSLRSGVGYEQYF
.	TRBJ2-3	TRBV5-4	TRBD2	18	TGTGCCAGCAGCTCACCCGGGACTAGCGGGAGAACCACAGATACGCAGTATTTT	CASSSPGTSGRTTDTQYF
once	TRBJ2-2	TRBV18	.	12	TGTGCCAGCTCCCTGAACACCGGGGAGCTGTTTTTT	CASSLNTGELFF
.	TRBJ2-3	TRBV6-5	TRBD1	15	TGTGCCAGCAGTTACGACAGGGGGGGAGGAGATACGCAGTATTTT	CASSYDRGGGDTQYF
.	TRBJ2-1	TRBV20-1	.	12	TGCAGTGCTAGTGCTAGCTCCAGGGAGCAGTTCTTC	CSASASSREQFF
.	TRBJ1-5	TRBV7-9	TRBD1	14	TGTGCCAGCAGCTTTGACAGGGGCGATCAGCCCCAGCATTTT	CASSFDRGDQPQHF
.	TRBJ2-7	TRBV29-1	.	12	TGCAGCGTATGGACTGATGCCTACGAGCAGTACTTC	CSVWTDAYEQYF
.	TRBJ1-1	TRBV15	.	15	TGTGCCACCAGCAGAGATTTGGGGCAGAACACTGAAGCTTTCTTT	CATSRDLGQNTEAFF
once	TRBJ1-6	TRBV11-2	TRBD1	15	TGTGCCAGCAGCCCAACAGGGGACATAGGGTCACCCCTCCACTTT	CASSPTGDIGSPLHF
.	TRBJ1-6	TRBV5-1	TRBD1	14	TGCGCCAGCAGCTTGGTGGACAGGAATTCACCCCTCCACTTT	CASSLVDRNSPLHF
once	TRBJ2-7	TRBV19	.	14	TGTGCCAGTAGTCCCCACAGGGATCAGGCCGAGCAGTACTTC	CASSPHRDQAEQYF
.	TRBJ1-1	TRBV29-1	.	11	TGCAGCGTTGTTCCGGGTACTGAAGCTTTCTTT	CSVVPGTEAFF
.	TRBJ1-1	TRBV27	.	13	TGTGCCAGCAGTTTAGTACCAGATACTGAAGCTTTCTTT	CASSLVPDTEAFF
few	TRBJ1-6	TRBV3-1/TRBV3-2	TRBD1	13	TGTGCCAGCAGCGGCAGGGGGCTCCCACCCCTCCACTTT	CASSGRGLPPLHF
once	TRBJ1-4	TRBV6-5	.	15	TGTGCCAGCAGTTACTCTGGAGGGGTTAATGAAAAACTGTTTTTT	CASSYSGGVNEKLFF
.	TRBJ2-1	TRBV19	TRBD2	14	TGTGCCAGTAGTCTACTAGCGGGGGACAATGAGCAGTTCTTC	CASSLLAGDNEQFF
.	TRBJ1-1	TRBV5-4	.	14	TGTGCCAGCAGCTTGGAGATGGAGGGCACTGAAGCTTTCTTT	CASSLEMEGTEAFF
.	TRBJ2-1	TRBV5-4	TRBD2	17	TGTGCCAGCAGCCCACACCCAAGCGGGAGCTCCTACAATGAGCAGTTCTTC	CASSPHPSGSSYNEQFF
.	TRBJ2-7	TRBV29-1	TRBD1	12	TGCAGCGGGGGACAGGGAGGGGGCGAGCAGTACTTC	CSGGQGGGEQYF
.	TRBJ2-7	TRBV13	TRBD2	16	TGTGCCAGCAGCTTACCTATTAGCGGGAGGGCCGTCGAGCAGTACTTC	CASSLPISGRAVEQYF
.	TRBJ1-2	TRBV2	.	13	TGTGCCAGCAGTGAGACTGCAAAGTATGGCTACACCTTC	CASSETAKYGYTF
.	TRBJ1-2	TRBV28	.	13	TGTGCCAGCAGTTTGGGGCGGAACTATGGCTACACCTTC	CASSLGRNYGYTF
.	TRBJ2-7	TRBV9	TRBD1	16	TGTGCCAGCAGCGTAGACGCCGGGACAGTCCTCTACGAGCAGTACTTC	CASSVDAGTVLYEQYF
many	TRBJ2-2	TRBV19	.	15	TGTGCCAGTAGTATCCAAGGACAGTACACCGGGGAGCTGTTTTTT	CASSIQGQYTGELFF
.	TRBJ2-3	TRBV23-1	TRBD1	14	TGCGCCATATCTACAGGGGTGGGAACAGATACGCAGTATTTT	CAISTGVGTDTQYF
once	TRBJ2-7	TRBV28	.	11	TGTGCCTCCCAGGGACTTTACGAGCAGTACTTC	CASQGLYEQYF
.	TRBJ2-3	TRBV9	.	14	TGTGCCAGCAGCCCGCGACAGCCGACGAATACGCAGTATTTT	CASSPRQPTNTQYF
.	TRBJ1-5	TRBV3-1/TRBV3-2	TRBD1	16	TGTGCCAGCAGCCAGAACCTACAGGGGTTCAATCAGCCCCAGCATTTT	CASSQNLQGFNQPQHF
.	TRBJ1-2	TRBV2	.	14	TGTGCCAGCAGTGATAGTCGTGTATCGTATGGCTACACCTTC	CASSDSRVSYGYTF
few	TRBJ2-3	TRBV27	.	15	TGTGCCAGCAGTTTCATCCGGGGGAGCGCAGATACGCAGTATTTT	CASSFIRGSADTQYF
.	TRBJ2-3	TRBV5-1	.	16	TGCGCCAGCAGCTTGGAGCCTAGCGGGACAGGAGATACGCAGTATTTT	CASSLEPSGTGDTQYF
.	TRBJ2-2	TRBV7-3	TRBD2	14	TGTGCCAGCAACTCCGGGGGAGGGGCCGGGGAGCTGTTTTTT	CASNSGGGAGELFF
once	TRBJ1-1	TRBV11-3	.	18	TGTGCCAGCAGCTTAGTTTCATGGCGGGGTGACGGGAACACTGAAGCTTTCTTT	CASSLVSWRGDGNTEAFF
once	TRBJ2-5	TRBV6-5	.	14	TGTGCCAGCAGCGTGGGACGGACTATGGAGACCCAGTACTTC	CASSVGRTMETQYF
.	TRBJ1-5	TRBV4-1	.	16	TGCGCCAGCAGCCAAGATATCGGGGTAAGCAATCAGCCCCAGCATTTT	CASSQDIGVSNQPQHF
.	TRBJ1-1	TRBV6-6	.	14	TGTGCCAGCAGTTCTCGAGGGCTGAACACTGAAGCTTTCTTT	CASSSRGLNTEAFF
.	TRBJ2-7	TRBV7-8	.	14	TGTGCCAGCAGCAACCCGAGGCGGGCCTACGAGCAGTACTTC	CASSNPRRAYEQYF
.	TRBJ1-6	TRBV9	.	15	TGTGCCAGCAGCGAAGACAGTTTTTCAAATTCACCCCTCCACTTT	CASSEDSFSNSPLHF
.	TRBJ2-2	TRBV5-1	.	14	TGCGCCAGCAGCTTAACAGGGAACACCGGGGAGCTGTTTTTT	CASSLTGNTGELFF
.	TRBJ1-2	TRBV4-1	.	15	TGCGCCAGCAGCCAAGATGAAACAACGAACTATGGCTACACCTTC	CASSQDETTNYGYTF
.	TRBJ2-7	TRBV7-9	.	15	TGTGCCAGCAGCCCCCTACTTAGCGGACTATACGAGCAGTACTTC	CASSPLLSGLYEQYF